Below, one TCR beta chain is given with its context. The antigen is unknown. For the second PCR, which ran for about 6 to 11 cycles, a sample-barcoded 5' primer and a J-beta primer mix were used. TCRdb independently ran MiXCR on the 5' RACE reads; one entry per CDR3 protein. The data show approximately 1.5 million distinct CDR3 sequences, approximately 42% seen once. The data were taken from a study of blood T cells in healthy people across ages. Notes on the study in general: Fewer expanded clones and more diversity marked long-lived versus aged donors.

V lost 2 bases and J lost 11, with 18 bases in between. The CDR3 totals 14 residues. CDR1 is SEHNR, CDR2 FQNEAQ, per germline (reference sequence). In each sample, at least 7 million PBMCs were isolated. The chain joins TRBV7-9 to TRBJ2-5; no reliable D call. The source is a woman aged 18-35 years in good health. The sequenced sample consisted of blood. CDR3 nucleotides: TGTGCCAGCAGCTTAAGTAACTCGGACGGTGAGCAGTACTTC. Translation gives CASSLSNSDGEQYF.